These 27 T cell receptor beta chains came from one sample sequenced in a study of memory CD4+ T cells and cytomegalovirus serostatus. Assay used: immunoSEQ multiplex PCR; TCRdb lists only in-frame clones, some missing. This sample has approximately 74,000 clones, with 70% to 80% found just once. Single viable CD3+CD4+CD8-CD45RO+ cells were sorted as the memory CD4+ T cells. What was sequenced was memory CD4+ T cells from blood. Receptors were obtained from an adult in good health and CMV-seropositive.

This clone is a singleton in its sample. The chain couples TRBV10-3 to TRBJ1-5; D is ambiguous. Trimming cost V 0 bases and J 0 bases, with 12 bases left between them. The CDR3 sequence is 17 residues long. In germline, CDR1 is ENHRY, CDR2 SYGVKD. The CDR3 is CAISESSAANSNQPQHF. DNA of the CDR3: TGTGCCATCAGTGAGTCGAGCGCAGCTAATAGCAATCAGCCCCAGCATTTT.

The DNA of the CDR3 is TGTGCCAGCAGCCAAGGGAGGCGGTATGGCAATCAGCCCCAGCATTTT. Its translation: CASSQGRRYGNQPQHF. This chain links TRBV4-2 with TRBJ1-5; D is undetermined. The ends were cut back, 1 base at V and 2 bases at J, with 12 bases in the middle. This CDR3 has 16 residues. Germline lookup yields CDR1 LGHNA and CDR2 YNFKEQ.

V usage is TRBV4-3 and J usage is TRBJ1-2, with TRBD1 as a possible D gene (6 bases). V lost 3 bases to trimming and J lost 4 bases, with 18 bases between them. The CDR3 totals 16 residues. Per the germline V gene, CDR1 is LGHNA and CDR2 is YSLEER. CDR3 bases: TGCGCCAGCAGCCAGGGCCCGGGGGGGGGCAGCTATGGCTACACCTTC. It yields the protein CASSQGPGGGSYGYTF.

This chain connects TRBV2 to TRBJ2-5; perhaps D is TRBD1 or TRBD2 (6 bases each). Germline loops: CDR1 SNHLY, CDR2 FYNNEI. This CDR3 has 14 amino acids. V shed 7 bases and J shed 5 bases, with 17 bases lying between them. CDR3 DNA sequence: TGTGCCAGCACGGGGGCCTCACGAAGGGAGACCCAGTACTTC. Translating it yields CASTGASRRETQYF. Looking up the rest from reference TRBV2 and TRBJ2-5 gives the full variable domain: EPEVTQTPSHQVTQMGQEVILRCVPISNHLYFYWYRQILGQKVEFLVSFYNNEISEKSEIFDDQFSVERPDGSNFTLKIRSTKLEDSAMYFCASTGASRRETQYFGPGTRLLVL.

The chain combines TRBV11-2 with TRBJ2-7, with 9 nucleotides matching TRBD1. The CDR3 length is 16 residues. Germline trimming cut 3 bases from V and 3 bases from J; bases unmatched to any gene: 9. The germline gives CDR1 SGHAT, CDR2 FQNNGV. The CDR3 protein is CASSLGPGTGHYEQYF. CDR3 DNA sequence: TGTGCCAGCAGCTTGGGCCCCGGGACAGGGCACTACGAGCAGTACTTC.

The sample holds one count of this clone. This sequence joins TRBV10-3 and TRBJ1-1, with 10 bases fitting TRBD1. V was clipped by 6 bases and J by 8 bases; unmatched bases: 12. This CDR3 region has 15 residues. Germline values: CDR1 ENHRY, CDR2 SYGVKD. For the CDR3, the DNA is TGTGCCATCAGCCCCGGGACAGGGGTTGTAAGAGAAGCTTTCTTT. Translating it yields CAISPGTGVVREAFF.

CDR3: CASSDPPSGRHEQYF. The CDR3 DNA is TGTGCCAGCAGTGACCCGCCTAGCGGGAGACACGAGCAGTACTTC. The chain recombines TRBV6-4 with TRBJ2-7; TRBD2 agrees at 10 bases. CDR3 length equals 15 residues. The germline V gene encodes CDR1 MRHNA and CDR2 SNTAGT. The J segment lost 5 bases and the V segment lost 2 bases, leaving 6 bases of the junction unmatched.

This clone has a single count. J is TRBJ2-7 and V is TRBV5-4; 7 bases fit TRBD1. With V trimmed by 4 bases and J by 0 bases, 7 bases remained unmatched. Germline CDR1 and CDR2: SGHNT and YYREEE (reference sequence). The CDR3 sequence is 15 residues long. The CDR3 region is CASSRGQEISYEQYF. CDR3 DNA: TGTGCCAGCAGCCGAGGACAGGAGATCTCCTACGAGCAGTACTTC.

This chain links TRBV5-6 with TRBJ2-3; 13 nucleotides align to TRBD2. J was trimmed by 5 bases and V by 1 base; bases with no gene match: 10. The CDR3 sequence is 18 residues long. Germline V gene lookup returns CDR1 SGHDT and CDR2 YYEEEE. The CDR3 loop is CASSLLTSGGSGGDTQYF. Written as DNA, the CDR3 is TGTGCCAGCAGCTTGTTGACTAGCGGGGGGTCCGGAGGAGATACGCAGTATTTT.

The CDR3 DNA reads as TGTGCCAGCAGCTTAGTTAGCAGCACAGGGGGCGAGCAGTACTTC. This gives the protein CASSLVSSTGGEQYF. The chain employs TRBV7-2 and TRBJ2-7; 8 nucleotides agree with TRBD1. From germline, CDR1 is SGHTA and CDR2 FQGNSA. Germline trimming cut 1 base from V and 6 bases from J; bases unmatched to any gene: 8. The CDR3 loop spans 15 amino acids.

The CDR3 spells CASSPSVGNYGYTF. CDR3 sequence (DNA): TGTGCCAGCAGTCCCTCGGTAGGGAACTATGGCTACACCTTC. This sequence joins TRBV28 and TRBJ1-2; D unclear. The CDR3 consists of 14 residues. Germline V gives CDR1 MDHEN, CDR2 SYDVKM. Between the trimmed V and J ends, which lost 5 bases and 2 bases, there was a span of 12 bases.

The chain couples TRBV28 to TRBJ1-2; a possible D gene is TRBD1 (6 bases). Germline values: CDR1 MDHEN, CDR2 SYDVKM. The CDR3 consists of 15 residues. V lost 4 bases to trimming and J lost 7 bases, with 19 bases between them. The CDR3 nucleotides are TGTGCCAGCAGTTCGAGGGACGGAAGGGACATTGGCTACACCTTC. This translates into CASSSRDGRDIGYTF.

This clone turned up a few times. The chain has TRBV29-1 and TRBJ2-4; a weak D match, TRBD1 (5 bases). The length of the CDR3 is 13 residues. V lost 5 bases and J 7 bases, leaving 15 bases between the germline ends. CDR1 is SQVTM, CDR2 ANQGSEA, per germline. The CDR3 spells CSVKSRTSNIQYF. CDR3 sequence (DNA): TGCAGCGTTAAGAGCAGGACAAGTAACATTCAGTACTTC.

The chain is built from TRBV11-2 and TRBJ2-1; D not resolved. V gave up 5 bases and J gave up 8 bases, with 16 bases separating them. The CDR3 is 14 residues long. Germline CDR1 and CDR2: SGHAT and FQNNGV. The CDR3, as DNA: TGTGCCAGCAGCCCCAAAGCCCTATTGGATGAGCAGTTCTTC. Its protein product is CASSPKALLDEQFF.

The CDR3 here is CASSPIETSTGELFF. As DNA, the CDR3 is TGTGCCAGTAGTCCAATAGAGACGTCCACCGGGGAGCTGTTTTTT. This chain joins TRBV19 and TRBJ2-2; no firm D call. V shed 5 bases and J shed 4 bases, with 14 bases lying between them. The CDR3 consists of 15 residues. Germline values: CDR1 LNHDA, CDR2 SQIVND (reference sequence).

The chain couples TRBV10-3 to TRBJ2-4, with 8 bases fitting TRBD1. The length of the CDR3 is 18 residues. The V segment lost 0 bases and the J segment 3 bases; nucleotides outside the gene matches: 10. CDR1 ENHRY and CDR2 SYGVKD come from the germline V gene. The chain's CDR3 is CAISESIGQGAVKNIQYF. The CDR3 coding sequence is TGTGCCATCAGTGAGTCGATTGGACAGGGCGCCGTCAAAAACATTCAGTACTTC.

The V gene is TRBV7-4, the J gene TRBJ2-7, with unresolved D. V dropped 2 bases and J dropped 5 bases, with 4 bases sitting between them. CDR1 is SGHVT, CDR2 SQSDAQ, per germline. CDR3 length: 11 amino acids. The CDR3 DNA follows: TGTGCCAGCAGCTTAAGGAACGAGCAGTACTTC. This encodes CASSLRNEQYF.

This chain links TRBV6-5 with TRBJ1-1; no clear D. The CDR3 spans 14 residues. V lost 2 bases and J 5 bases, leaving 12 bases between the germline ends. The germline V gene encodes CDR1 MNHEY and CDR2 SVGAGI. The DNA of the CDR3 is TGTGCCAGCAGTTACAACCCCCCTAGGACTGAAGCTTTCTTT. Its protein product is CASSYNPPRTEAFF.

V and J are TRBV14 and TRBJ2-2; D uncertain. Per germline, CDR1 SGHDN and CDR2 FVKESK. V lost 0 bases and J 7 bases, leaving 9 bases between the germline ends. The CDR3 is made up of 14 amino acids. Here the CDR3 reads CASSQELGIGELFF. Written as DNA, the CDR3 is TGTGCCAGCAGCCAAGAGCTGGGAATCGGGGAGCTGTTTTTT.

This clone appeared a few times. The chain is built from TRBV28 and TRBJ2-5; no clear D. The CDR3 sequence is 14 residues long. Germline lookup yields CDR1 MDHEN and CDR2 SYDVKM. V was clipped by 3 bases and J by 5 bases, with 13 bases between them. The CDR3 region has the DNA TGTGCCAGCAGTTTTGAGAGAGGAGCCGAGACCCAGTACTTC. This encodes CASSFERGAETQYF.

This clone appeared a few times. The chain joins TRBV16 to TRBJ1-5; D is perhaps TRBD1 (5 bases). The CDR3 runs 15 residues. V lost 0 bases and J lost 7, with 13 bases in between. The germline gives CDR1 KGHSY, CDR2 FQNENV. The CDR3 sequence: CASSQSSGMTQPQHF. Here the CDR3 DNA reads TGTGCCAGCAGCCAATCTTCAGGGATGACACAGCCCCAGCATTTT. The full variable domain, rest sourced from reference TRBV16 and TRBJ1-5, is GEEVAQTPKHLVRGEGQKAKLYCAPIKGHSYVFWYQQVLKNEFKFLISFQNENVFDETGMPKERFSAKCLPNSPCSLEIQATKLEDSAVYFCASSQSSGMTQPQHFGDGTRLSIL.

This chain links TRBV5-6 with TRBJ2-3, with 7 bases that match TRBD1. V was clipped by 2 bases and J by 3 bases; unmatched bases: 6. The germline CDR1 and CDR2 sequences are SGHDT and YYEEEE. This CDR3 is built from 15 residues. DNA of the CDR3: TGTGCCAGCAGCTTAAGAGGGGGCTGGACAGATACGCAGTATTTT. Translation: CASSLRGGWTDTQYF.

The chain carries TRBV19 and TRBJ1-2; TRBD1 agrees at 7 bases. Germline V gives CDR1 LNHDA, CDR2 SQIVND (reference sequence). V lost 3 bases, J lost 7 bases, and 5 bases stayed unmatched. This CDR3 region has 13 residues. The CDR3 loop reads CASSIDRETGYTF. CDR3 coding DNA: TGTGCCAGTAGTATTGACAGGGAGACTGGCTACACCTTC.

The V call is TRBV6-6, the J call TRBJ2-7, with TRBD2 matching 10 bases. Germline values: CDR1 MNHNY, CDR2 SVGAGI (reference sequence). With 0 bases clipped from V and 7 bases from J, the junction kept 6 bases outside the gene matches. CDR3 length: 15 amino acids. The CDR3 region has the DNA TGTGCCAGCAGTTACTCACCCCTAGCGGGAGTAGAGCAGTACTTC. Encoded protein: CASSYSPLAGVEQYF.

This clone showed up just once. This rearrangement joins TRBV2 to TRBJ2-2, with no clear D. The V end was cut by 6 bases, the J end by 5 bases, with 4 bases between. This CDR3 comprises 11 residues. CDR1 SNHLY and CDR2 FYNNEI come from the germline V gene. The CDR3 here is CASRATGELFF. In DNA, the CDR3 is TGTGCCAGCAGGGCGACCGGGGAGCTGTTTTTT.

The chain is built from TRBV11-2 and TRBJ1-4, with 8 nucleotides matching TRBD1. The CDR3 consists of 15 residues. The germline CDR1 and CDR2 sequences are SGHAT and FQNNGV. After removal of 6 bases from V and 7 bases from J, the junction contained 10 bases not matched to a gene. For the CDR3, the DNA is TGTGCCAGCAGTACCGGACAGGGAGGCACTGAAAAACTGTTTTTT. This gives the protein CASSTGQGGTEKLFF.

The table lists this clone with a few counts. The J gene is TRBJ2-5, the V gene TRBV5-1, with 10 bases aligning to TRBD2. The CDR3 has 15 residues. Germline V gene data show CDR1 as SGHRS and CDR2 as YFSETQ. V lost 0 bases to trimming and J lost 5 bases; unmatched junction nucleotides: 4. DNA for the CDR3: TGCGCCAGCAGCTTGGATACTAGCGGGGTGGAGACCCAGTACTTC. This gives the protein CASSLDTSGVETQYF. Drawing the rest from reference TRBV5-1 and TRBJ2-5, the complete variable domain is KAGVTQTPRYLIKTRGQQVTLSCSPISGHRSVSWYQQTPGQGLQFLFEYFSETQRNKGNFPGRFSGRQFSNSRSEMNVSTLELGDSALYLCASSLDTSGVETQYFGPGTRLLVL.